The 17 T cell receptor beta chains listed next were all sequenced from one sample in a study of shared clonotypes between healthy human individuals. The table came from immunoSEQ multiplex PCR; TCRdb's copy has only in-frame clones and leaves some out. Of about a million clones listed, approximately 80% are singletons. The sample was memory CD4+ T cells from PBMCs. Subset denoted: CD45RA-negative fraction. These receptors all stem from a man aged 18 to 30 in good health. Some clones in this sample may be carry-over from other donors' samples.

The CDR3 spells CASSQIGQRTDTQYF. For the CDR3, the DNA is TGCGCCAGCAGCCAAATCGGACAGCGCACAGATACGCAGTATTTT. The chain couples TRBV4-1 to TRBJ2-3, with D perhaps matching TRBD1 (6 bases). CDR3 size: 15 residues. In germline, CDR1 is MGHRA, CDR2 YSYEKL. Trimming removed 2 bases from V and 1 base from J, with 10 bases in between.

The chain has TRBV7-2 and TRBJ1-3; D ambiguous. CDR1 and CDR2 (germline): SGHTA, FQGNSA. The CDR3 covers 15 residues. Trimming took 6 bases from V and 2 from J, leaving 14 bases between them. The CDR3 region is CASSSGWNAGNTIYF. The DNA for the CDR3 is TGTGCCAGCAGTTCCGGGTGGAACGCTGGAAACACCATATATTTT.

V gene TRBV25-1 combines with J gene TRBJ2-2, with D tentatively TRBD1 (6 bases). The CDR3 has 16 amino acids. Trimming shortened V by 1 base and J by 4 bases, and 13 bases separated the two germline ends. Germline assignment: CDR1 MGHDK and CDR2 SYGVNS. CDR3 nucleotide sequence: TGTGCCAGCAGTGAATGGGGCAGGGGAACCACCGGGGAGCTGTTTTTT. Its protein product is CASSEWGRGTTGELFF.

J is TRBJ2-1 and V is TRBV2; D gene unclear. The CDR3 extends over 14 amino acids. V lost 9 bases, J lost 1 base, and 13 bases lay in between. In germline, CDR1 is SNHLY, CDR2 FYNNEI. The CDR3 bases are TGTGCCAGATCCAGGATAGGGTCCTACAATGAGCAGTTCTTC. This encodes CARSRIGSYNEQFF.

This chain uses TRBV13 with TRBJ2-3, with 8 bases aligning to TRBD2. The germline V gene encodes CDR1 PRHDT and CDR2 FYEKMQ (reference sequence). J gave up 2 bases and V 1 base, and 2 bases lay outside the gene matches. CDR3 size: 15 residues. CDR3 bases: TGTGCCAGCAGCTTAGTACTAGCGGACACAGATACGCAGTATTTT. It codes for CASSLVLADTDTQYF. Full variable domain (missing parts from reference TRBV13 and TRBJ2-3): AAGVIQSPRHLIKEKRETATLKCYPIPRHDTVYWYQQGPGQDPQFLISFYEKMQSDKGSIPDRFSAQQFSDYHSELNMSSLELGDSALYFCASSLVLADTDTQYFGPGTRLTVL.

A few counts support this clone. CDR3 DNA: TGTGCCAGCAGCTCCCGTCCCGGACAGAACACTGAAGCTTTCTTT. Translated: CASSSRPGQNTEAFF. This sequence joins TRBV11-2 and TRBJ1-1, with D perhaps matching TRBD1 (5 bases). The CDR3 length is 15 residues. CDR1 and CDR2 from the germline V gene are SGHAT and FQNNGV. V was shortened by 4 bases and J by 1 base, with 13 bases between the two germline ends. Complete variable domain (other parts from reference TRBV11-2 and TRBJ1-1): EAGVAQSPRYKIIEKRQSVAFWCNPISGHATLYWYQQILGQGPKLLIQFQNNGVVDDSQLPKDRFSAERLKGVDSTLKIQPAKLEDSAVYLCASSSRPGQNTEAFFGQGTRLTVV.

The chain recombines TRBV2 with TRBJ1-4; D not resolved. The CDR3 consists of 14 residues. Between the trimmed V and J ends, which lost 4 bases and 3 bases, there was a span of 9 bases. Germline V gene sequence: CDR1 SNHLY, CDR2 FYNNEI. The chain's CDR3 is CASSGHGSNEKLFF. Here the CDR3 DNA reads TGTGCCAGCAGTGGACACGGCTCTAATGAAAAACTGTTTTTT.

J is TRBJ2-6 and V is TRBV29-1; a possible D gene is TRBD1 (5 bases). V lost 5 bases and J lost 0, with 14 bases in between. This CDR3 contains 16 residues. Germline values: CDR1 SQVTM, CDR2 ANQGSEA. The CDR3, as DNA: TGCAGCGTTTGCCGCAGGGTCGACTCTGGGGCCAACGTCCTGACTTTC. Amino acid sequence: CSVCRRVDSGANVLTF.

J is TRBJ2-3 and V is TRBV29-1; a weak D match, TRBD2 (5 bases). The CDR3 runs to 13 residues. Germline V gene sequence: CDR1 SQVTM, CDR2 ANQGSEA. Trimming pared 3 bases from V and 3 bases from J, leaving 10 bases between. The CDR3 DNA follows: TGCAGCGTTGAGGACTGGCGGACAGATACGCAGTATTTT. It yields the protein CSVEDWRTDTQYF.

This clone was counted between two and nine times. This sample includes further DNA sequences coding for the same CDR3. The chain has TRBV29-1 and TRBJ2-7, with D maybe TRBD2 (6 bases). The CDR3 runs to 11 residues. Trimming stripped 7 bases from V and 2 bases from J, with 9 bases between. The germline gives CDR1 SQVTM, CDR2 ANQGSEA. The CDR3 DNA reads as TGCAGCGCGGGCGGGACCTACGAGCAGTACTTC. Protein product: CSAGGTYEQYF.

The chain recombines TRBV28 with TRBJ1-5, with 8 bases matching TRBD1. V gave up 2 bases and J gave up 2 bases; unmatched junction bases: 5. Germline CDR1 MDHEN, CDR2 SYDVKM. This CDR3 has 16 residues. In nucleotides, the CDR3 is TGTGCCAGCAGTTTACGGCAGGGGGCGGGCAATCAGCCCCAGCATTTT. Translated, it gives CASSLRQGAGNQPQHF.

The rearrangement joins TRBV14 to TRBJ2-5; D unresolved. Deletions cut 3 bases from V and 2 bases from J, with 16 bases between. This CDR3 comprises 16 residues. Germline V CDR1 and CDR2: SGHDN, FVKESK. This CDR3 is CASSHLFSRLQETQYF. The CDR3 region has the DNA TGTGCCAGCAGCCATCTGTTTTCTAGGCTACAAGAGACCCAGTACTTC. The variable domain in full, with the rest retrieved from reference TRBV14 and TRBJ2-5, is EAGVTQFPSHSVIEKGQTVTLRCDPISGHDNLYWYRRVMGKEIKFLLHFVKESKQDESGMPNNRFLAERTGGTYSTLKVQPAELEDSGVYFCASSHLFSRLQETQYFGPGTRLLVL.

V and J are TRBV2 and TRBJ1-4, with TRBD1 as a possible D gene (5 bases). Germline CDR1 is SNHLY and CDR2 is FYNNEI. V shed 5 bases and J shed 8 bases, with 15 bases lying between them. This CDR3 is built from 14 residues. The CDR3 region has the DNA TGTGCCAGCAGTCTCATGGGGGTGAGGGAAAAACTGTTTTTT. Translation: CASSLMGVREKLFF.

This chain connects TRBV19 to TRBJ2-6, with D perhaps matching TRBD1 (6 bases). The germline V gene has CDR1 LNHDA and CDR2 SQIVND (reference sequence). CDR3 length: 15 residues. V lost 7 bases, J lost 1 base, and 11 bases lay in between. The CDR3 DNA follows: TGTGCCAGTAAAGGGGGTGAATCTGGGGCCAACGTCCTGACTTTC. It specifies CASKGGESGANVLTF.

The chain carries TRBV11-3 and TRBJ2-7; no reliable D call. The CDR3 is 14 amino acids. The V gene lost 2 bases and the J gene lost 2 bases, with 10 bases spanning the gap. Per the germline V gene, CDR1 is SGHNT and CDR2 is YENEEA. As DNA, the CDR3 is TGTGCCAGCAGCTTAAGCATTCCACCCTACGAGCAGTACTTC. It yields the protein CASSLSIPPYEQYF.

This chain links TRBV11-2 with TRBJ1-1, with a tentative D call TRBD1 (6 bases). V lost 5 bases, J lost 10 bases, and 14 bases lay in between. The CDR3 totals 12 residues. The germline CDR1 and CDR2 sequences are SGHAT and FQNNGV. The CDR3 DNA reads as TGTGCCAGCAGCCCACCGGGGGCCCCAGCTTTCTTT. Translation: CASSPPGAPAFF.

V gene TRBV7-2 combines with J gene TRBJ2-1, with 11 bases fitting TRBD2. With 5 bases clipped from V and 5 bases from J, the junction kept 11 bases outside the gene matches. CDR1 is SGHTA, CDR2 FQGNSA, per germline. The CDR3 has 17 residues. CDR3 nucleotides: TGTGCCAGCAGCGCCCAACTAGCGGGAGTGAGGAACAATGAGCAGTTCTTC. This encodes CASSAQLAGVRNNEQFF.